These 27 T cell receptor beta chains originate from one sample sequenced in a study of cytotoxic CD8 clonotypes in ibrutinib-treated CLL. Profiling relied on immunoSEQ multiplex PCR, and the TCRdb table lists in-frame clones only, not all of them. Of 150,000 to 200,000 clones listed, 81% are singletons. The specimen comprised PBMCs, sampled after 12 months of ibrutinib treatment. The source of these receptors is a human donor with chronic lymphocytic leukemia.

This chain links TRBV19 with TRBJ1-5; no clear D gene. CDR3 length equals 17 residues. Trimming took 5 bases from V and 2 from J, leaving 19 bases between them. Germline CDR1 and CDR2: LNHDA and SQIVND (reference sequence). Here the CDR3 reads CASSDLRAASGNQPQHF. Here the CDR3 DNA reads TGTGCCAGTAGTGATTTGAGAGCCGCTTCGGGCAATCAGCCCCAGCATTTT.

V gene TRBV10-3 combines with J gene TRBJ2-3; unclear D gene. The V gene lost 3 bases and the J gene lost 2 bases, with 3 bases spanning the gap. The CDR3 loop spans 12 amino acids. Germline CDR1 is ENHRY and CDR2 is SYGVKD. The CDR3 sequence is CAISEATDTQYF. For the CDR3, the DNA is TGTGCCATCAGTGAAGCCACAGATACGCAGTATTTT.

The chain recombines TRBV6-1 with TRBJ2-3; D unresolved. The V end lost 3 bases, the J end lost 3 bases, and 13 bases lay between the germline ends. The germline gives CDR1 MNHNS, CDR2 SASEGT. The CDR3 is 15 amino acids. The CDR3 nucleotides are TGTGCCAGCAGTGATAGACCCGAACGGACAGATACGCAGTATTTT. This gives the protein CASSDRPERTDTQYF.

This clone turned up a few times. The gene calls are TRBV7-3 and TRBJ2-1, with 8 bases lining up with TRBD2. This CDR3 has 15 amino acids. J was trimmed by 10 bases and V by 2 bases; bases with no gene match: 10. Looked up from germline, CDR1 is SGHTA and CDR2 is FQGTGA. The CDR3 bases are TGTGCCAGCAGCTTACGGAGGGATAGCGGGGCAGAGCAGTTCTTC. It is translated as CASSLRRDSGAEQFF.

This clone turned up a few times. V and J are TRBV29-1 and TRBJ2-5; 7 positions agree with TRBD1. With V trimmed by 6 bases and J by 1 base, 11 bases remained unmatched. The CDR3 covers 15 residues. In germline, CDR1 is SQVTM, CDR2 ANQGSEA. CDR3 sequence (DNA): TGCAGCGTAGCAAGAAACAGGGGAATCCAAGAGACCCAGTACTTC. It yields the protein CSVARNRGIQETQYF.

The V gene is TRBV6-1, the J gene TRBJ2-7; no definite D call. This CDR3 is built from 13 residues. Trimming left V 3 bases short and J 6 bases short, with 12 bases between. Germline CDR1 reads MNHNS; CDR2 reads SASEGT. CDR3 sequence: CASSEGWTVEQYF. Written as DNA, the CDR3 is TGTGCCAGCAGTGAGGGTTGGACGGTCGAGCAGTACTTC.

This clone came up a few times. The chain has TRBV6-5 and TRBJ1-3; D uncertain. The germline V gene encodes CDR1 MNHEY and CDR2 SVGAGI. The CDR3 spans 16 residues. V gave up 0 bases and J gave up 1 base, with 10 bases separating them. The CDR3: CASSYSAALSGNTIYF. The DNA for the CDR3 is TGTGCCAGCAGTTACTCAGCAGCTCTTTCTGGAAACACCATATATTTT.

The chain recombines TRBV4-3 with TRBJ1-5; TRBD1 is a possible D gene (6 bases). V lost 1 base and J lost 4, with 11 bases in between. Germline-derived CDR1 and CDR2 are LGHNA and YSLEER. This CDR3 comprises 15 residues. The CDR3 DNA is TGCGCCAGCAGCCAAGGGCCGACAGGAAATCAGCCCCAGCATTTT. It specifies CASSQGPTGNQPQHF.

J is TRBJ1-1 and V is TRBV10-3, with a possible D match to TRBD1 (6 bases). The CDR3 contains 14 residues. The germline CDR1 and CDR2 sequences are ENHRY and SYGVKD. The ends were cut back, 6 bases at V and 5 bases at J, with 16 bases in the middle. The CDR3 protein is CAISLGGWRTEAFF. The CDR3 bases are TGTGCCATCAGCCTTGGGGGCTGGAGAACTGAAGCTTTCTTT.

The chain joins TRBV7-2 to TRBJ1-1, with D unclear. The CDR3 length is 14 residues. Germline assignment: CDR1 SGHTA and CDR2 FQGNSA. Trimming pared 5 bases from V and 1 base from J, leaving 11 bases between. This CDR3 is CASSATEGNTEAFF. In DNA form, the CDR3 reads TGTGCCAGCAGCGCCACTGAGGGGAACACTGAAGCTTTCTTT.

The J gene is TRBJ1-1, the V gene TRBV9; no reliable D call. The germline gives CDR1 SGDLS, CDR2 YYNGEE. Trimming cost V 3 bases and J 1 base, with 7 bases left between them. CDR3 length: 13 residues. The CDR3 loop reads CASSARTNTEAFF. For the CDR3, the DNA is TGTGCCAGCAGCGCCCGGACGAACACTGAAGCTTTCTTT.

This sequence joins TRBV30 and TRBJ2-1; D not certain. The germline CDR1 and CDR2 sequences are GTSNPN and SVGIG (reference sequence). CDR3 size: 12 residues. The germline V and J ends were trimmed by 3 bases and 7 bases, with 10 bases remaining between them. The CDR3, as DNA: TGTGCCTGGAGCGTCCTCAGAAATGAGCAGTTCTTC. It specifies CAWSVLRNEQFF.

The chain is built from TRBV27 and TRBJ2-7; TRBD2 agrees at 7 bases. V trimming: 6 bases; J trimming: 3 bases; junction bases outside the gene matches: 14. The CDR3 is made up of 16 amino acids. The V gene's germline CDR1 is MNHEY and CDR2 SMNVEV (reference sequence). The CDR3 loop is CASRPPFGGGIYEQYF. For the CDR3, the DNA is TGTGCCAGCAGACCTCCCTTTGGGGGGGGGATCTACGAGCAGTACTTC.

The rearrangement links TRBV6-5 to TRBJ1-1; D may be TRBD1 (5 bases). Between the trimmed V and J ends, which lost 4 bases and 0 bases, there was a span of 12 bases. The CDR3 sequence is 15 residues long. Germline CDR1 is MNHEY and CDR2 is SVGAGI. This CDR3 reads CASSLDRGMNTEAFF. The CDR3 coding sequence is TGTGCCAGCAGTTTAGACAGAGGCATGAACACTGAAGCTTTCTTT.

The CDR3: CASSLWGEAGTQYF. Written as DNA, the CDR3 is TGTGCCAGCAGTTTATGGGGGGAGGCTGGAACGCAGTATTTT. The chain joins TRBV28 to TRBJ2-3; tentatively, D is TRBD2 (6 bases). In germline, CDR1 is MDHEN, CDR2 SYDVKM. The CDR3 length is 14 residues. The V gene lost 0 bases and the J gene lost 9 bases, with 13 bases spanning the gap.

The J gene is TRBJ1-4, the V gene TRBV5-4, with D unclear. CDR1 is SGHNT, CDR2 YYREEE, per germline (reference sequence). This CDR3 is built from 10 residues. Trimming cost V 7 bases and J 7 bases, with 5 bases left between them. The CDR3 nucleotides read TGTGCCAGCGGGAGTGAAAAACTGTTTTTT. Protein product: CASGSEKLFF.

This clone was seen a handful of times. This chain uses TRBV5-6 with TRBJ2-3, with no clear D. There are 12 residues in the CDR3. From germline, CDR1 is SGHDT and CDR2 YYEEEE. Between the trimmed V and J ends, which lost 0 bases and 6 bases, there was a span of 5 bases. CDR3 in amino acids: CASSLARDTQYF. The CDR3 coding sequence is TGTGCCAGCAGCTTGGCCAGGGATACGCAGTATTTT.

The CDR3 loop is CASSLEPPWNHTF. The CDR3 DNA is TGCGCCAGCAGCTTGGAGCCCCCTTGGAACCACACCTTC. The V call is TRBV5-1, the J call TRBJ1-2; unclear D gene. V gave up 0 bases and J gave up 12 bases, with 15 bases separating them. CDR3 size: 13 residues. Germline CDR1 reads SGHRS; CDR2 reads YFSETQ.

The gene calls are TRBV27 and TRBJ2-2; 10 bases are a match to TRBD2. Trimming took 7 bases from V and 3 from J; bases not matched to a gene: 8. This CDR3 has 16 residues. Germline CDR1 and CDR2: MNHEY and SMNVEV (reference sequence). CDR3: CASIRSGRAYTGELFF. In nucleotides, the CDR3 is TGTGCCAGCATAAGAAGCGGGAGGGCCTACACCGGGGAGCTGTTTTTT.

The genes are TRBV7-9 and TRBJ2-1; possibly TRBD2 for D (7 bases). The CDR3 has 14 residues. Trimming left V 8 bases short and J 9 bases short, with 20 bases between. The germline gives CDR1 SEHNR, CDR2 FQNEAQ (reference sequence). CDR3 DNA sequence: TGTGCCAGCGCTCACGGGGGGCCGGGTACTGAGCAGTTCTTC. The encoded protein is CASAHGGPGTEQFF.

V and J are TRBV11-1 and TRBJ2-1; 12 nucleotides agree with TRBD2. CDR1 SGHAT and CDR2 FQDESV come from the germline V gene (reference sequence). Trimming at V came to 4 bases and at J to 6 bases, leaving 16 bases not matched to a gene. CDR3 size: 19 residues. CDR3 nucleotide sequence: TGTGCCAGCAGCTCCAGACTAGCGGGGGAACGAGTCTCCCGCAATGAGCAGTTCTTC. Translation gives CASSSRLAGERVSRNEQFF.

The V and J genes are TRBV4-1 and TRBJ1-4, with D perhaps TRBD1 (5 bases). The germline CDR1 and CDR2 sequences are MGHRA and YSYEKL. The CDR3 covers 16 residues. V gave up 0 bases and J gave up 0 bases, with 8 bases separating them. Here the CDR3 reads CASSQDRDPTNEKLFF. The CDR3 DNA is TGCGCCAGCAGCCAAGATAGGGACCCAACTAATGAAAAACTGTTTTTT.

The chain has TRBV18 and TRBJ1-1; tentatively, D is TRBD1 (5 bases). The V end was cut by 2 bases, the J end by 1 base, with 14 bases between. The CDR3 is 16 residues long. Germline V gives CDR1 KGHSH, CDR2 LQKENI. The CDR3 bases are TGTGCCAGCTCACCAGGTGTACGGACACAGAACACTGAAGCTTTCTTT. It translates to CASSPGVRTQNTEAFF.

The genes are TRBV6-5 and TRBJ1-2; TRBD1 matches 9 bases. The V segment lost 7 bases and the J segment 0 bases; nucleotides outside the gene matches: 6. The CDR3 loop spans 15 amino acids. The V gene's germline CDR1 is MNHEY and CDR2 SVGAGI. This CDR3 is CASTAQGAPNYGYTF. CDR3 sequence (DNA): TGTGCCAGCACCGCACAGGGGGCACCTAACTATGGCTACACCTTC.

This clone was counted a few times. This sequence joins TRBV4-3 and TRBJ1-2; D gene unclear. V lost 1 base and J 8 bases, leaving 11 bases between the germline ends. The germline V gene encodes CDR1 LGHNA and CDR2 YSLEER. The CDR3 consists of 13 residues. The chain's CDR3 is CASSQATVRGYTF. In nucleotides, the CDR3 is TGCGCCAGCAGCCAAGCAACAGTGAGGGGCTACACCTTC.

The CDR3 sequence: CARSLPEWSHYGYTF. The CDR3 DNA is TGTGCCAGAAGCCTCCCCGAGTGGTCCCACTATGGCTACACCTTC. The J gene is TRBJ1-2, the V gene TRBV5-3; D is undetermined. TRBV5-3 is marked as an open reading frame, function uncertain. Between the trimmed V and J ends, which lost 4 bases and 3 bases, there was a span of 16 bases. The CDR3 spans 15 residues.

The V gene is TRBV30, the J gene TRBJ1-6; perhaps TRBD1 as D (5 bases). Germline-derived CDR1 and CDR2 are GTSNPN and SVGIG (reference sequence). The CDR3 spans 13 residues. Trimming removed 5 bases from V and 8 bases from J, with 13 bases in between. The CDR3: CAWDQGWDSPLHF. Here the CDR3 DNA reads TGTGCCTGGGACCAGGGCTGGGATTCACCCCTCCACTTT. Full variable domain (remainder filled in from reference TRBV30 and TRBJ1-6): SQTIHQWPATLVQPVGSPLSLECTVEGTSNPNLYWYRQAAGRGLQLLFYSVGIGQISSEVPQNLSASRPQDRQFILSSKKLLLSDSGFYLCAWDQGWDSPLHFGNGTRLTVT.